One T cell receptor (beta chain) is described in this entry. These data come from a study of CD8 T cells in Susac syndrome. Random-hexamer reverse transcription was applied to roughly 0.5 to 1 ug RNA. Via MiXCR, TCRdb re-called the immunoSEQ multiplex PCR reads, giving one row per CDR3 protein. The table has some 120,000 distinct CDR3 sequences, around 94% seen once. This CDR3 is 12 amino acids long. Trimming left V 2 bases short and J 9 bases short, with 14 bases between. CDR1 is DFQATT and CDR2 is SNEGSKA in the germline V gene (reference sequence). The clonotype comes from a human donor with multiple sclerosis. The sample taken for sequencing was CD4+ T cells from PBMCs. The chain recombines TRBV20-1 with TRBJ2-7; D might be TRBD1 or TRBD2, each matching 5 bases. The DNA for the CDR3 is TGCAGTGCTAGAAGGGGACCGGCATTGCAGTACTTC. This gives the protein CSARRGPALQYF.